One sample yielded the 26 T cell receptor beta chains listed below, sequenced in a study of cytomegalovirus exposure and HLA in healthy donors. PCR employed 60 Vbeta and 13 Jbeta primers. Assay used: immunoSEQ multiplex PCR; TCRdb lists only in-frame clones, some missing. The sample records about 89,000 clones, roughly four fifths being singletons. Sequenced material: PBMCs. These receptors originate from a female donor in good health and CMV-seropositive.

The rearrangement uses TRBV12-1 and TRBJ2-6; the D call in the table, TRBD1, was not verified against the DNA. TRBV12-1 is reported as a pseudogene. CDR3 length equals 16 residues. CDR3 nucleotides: TGTGCCAGCAGCCGAATACAGCCCTCTGGGGCCAACGTCCTGACTTTC. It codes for CASSRIQPSGANVLTF.

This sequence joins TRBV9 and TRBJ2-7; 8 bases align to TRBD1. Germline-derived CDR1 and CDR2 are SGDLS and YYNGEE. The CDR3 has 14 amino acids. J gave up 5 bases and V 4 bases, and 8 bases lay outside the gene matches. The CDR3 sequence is CASSPRTGTNEQYF. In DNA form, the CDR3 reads TGTGCCAGCAGCCCTCGGACAGGGACCAACGAGCAGTACTTC.

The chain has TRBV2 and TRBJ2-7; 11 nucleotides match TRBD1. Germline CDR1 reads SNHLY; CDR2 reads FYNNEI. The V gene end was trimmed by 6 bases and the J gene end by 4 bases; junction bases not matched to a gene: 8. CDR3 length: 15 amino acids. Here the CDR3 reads CASSEGTGGVYEQYF. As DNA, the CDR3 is TGTGCCAGCAGCGAGGGGACAGGGGGGGTGTACGAGCAGTACTTC.

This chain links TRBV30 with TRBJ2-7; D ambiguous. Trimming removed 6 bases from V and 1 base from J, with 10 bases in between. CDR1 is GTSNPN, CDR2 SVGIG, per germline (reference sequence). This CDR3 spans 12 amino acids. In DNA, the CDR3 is TGTGCCTGTTCAGTAAGATCCTACGAGCAGTACTTC. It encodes CACSVRSYEQYF. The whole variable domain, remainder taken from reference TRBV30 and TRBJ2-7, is SQTIHQWPATLVQPVGSPLSLECTVEGTSNPNLYWYRQAAGRGLQLLFYSVGIGQISSEVPQNLSASRPQDRQFILSSKKLLLSDSGFYLCACSVRSYEQYFGPGTRLTVT.

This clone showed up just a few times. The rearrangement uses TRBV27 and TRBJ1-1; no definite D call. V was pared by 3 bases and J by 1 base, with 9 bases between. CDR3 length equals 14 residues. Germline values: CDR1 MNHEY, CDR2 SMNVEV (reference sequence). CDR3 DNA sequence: TGTGCCAGCAGTTTGGGCAGTCCGAACACTGAAGCTTTCTTT. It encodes CASSLGSPNTEAFF.

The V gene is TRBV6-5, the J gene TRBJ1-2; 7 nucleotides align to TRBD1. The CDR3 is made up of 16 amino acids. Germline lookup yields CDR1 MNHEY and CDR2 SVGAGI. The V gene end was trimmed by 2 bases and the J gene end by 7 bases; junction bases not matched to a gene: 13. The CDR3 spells CASSYGTDVDRSGYTF. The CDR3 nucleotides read TGTGCCAGCAGTTACGGGACAGATGTTGATCGCTCTGGCTACACCTTC.

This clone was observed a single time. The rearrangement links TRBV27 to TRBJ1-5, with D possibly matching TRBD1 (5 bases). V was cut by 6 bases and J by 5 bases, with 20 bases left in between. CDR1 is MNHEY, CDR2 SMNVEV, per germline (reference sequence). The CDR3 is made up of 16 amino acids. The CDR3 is CASRSNEGVVYQPQHF. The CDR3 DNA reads TGTGCCAGCAGATCCAACGAAGGGGTTGTATATCAGCCCCAGCATTTT.

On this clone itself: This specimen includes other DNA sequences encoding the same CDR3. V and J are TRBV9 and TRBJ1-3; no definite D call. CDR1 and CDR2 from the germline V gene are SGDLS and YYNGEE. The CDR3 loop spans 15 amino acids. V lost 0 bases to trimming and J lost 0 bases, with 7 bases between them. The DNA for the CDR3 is TGTGCCAGCAGCGTAGCCGGGAGCTCTGGAAACACCATATATTTT. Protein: CASSVAGSSGNTIYF.

CDR3 in DNA: TGTGCCAGCAGCCTTCAGGGAGGCACTGAAGCTTTCTTT. Protein sequence: CASSLQGGTEAFF. The chain uses TRBV5-4 and TRBJ1-1; possibly TRBD1 for D (5 bases). CDR1 is SGHNT and CDR2 is YYREEE in the germline V gene (reference sequence). V was shortened by 4 bases and J by 4 bases, with 11 bases between the two germline ends. The CDR3 spans 13 residues.

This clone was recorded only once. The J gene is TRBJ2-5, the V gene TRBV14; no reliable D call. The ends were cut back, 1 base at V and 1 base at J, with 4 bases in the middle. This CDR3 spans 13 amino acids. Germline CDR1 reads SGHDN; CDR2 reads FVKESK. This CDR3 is CASSQVVQETQYF. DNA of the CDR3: TGTGCCAGCAGCCAAGTCGTCCAAGAGACCCAGTACTTC.

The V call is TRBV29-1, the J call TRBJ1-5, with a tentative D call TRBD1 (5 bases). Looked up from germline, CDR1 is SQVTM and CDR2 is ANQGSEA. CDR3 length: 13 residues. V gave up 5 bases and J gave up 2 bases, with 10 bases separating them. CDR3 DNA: TGCAGCGTTAGGGGCGTCGGCAATCAGCCCCAGCATTTT. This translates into CSVRGVGNQPQHF.

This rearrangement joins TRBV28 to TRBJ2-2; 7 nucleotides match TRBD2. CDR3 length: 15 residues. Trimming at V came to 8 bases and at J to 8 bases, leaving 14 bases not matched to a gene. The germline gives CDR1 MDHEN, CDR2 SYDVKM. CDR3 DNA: TGTGCCAGCCTCACGGGCAGCGGGAAAAGTGGGGAGCTGTTTTTT. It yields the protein CASLTGSGKSGELFF.

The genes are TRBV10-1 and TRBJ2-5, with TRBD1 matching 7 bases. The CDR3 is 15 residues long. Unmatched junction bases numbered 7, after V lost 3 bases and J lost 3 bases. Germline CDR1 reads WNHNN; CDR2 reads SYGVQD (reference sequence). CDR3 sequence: CASSDPTGAEETQYF. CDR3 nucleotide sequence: TGCGCCAGCAGTGACCCCACAGGGGCCGAAGAGACCCAGTACTTC.

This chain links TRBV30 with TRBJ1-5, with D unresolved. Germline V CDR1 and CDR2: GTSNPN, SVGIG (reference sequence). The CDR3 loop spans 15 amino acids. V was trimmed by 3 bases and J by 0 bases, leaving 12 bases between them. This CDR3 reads CAWSPDGLSNQPQHF. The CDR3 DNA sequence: TGTGCCTGGAGCCCGGACGGACTTAGCAATCAGCCCCAGCATTTT.

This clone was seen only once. The chain's CDR3 is CASSDTGASNYGYTF. CDR3 nucleotides: TGCGCCAGCAGCGACACAGGCGCCTCTAACTATGGCTACACCTTC. The V and J genes are TRBV5-1 and TRBJ1-2; perhaps TRBD1 as D (5 bases). V shed 4 bases and J shed 0 bases, with 13 bases lying between them. The CDR3 consists of 15 residues. CDR1 and CDR2 (germline): SGHRS, YFSETQ.

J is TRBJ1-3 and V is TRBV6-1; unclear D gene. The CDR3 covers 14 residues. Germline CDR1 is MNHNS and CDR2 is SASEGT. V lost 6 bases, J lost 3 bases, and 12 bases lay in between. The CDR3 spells CASRAGNSGNTIYF. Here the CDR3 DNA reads TGTGCCAGCAGGGCGGGAAATAGTGGAAACACCATATATTTT.

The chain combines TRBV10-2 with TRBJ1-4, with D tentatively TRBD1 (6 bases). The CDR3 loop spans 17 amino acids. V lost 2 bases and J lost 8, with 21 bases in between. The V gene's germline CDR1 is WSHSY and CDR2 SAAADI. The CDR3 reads CASSERLPGVWREKLFF. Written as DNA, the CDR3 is TGCGCCAGCAGTGAGCGTCTCCCAGGGGTTTGGCGAGAAAAACTGTTTTTT.

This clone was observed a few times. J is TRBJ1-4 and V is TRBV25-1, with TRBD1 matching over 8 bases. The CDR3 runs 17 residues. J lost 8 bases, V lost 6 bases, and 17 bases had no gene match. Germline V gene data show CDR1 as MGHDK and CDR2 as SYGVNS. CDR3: CASRPPKGTGRREKLFF. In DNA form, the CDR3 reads TGTGCCAGCAGACCCCCTAAGGGGACAGGTCGAAGAGAAAAACTGTTTTTT. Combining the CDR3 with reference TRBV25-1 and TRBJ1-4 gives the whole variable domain EADIYQTPRYLVIGTGKKITLECSQTMGHDKMYWYQQDPGMELHLIHYSYGVNSTEKGDLSSESTVSRIRTEHFPLTLESARPSHTSQYLCASRPPKGTGRREKLFFGSGTQLSVL.

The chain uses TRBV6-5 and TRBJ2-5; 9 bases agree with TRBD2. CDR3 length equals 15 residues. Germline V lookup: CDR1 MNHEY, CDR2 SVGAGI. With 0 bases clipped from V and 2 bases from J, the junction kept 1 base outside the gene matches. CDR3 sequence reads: CASSYSSGRQETQYF. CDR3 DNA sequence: TGTGCCAGCAGTTACTCTAGCGGGAGACAAGAGACCCAGTACTTC.

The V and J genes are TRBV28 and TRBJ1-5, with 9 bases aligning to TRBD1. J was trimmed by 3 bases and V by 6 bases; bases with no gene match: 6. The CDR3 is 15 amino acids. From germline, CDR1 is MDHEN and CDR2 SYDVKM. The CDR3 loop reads CASSHRDRANQPQHF. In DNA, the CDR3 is TGTGCCAGCAGCCACCGGGACAGGGCCAATCAGCCCCAGCATTTT.

CDR3 coding DNA: TGTGCCAGTGGCGGGGGACGAAATTCACCCCTCCACTTT. Protein sequence: CASGGGRNSPLHF. This rearrangement joins TRBV6-5 to TRBJ1-6, with a weak D call TRBD1 (5 bases). The germline V gene has CDR1 MNHEY and CDR2 SVGAGI. V was trimmed by 9 bases and J by 7 bases, leaving 13 bases between them. This CDR3 region has 13 residues.

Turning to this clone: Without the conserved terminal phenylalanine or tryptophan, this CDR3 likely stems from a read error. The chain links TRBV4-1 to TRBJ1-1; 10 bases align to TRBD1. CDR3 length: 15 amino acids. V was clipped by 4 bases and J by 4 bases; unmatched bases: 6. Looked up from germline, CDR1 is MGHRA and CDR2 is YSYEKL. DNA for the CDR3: TGCGCCAGCAGCCCCTTCCGGACAGGGGGCACTGAAGCTTTCTTG. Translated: CASSPFRTGGTEAFL.

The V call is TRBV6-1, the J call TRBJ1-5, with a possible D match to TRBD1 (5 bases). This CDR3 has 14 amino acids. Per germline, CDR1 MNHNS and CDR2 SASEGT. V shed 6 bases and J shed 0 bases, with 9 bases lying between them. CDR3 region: CASRSGFSNQPQHF. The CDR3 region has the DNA TGTGCCAGCAGATCAGGGTTTAGCAATCAGCCCCAGCATTTT.

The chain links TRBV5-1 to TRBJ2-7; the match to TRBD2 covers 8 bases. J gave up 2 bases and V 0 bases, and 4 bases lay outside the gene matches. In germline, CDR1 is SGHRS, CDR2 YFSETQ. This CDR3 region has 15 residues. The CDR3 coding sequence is TGCGCCAGCAGCTTGGCGACTAGCGAGACCTACGAGCAGTACTTC. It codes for CASSLATSETYEQYF. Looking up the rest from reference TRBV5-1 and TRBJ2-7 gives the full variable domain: KAGVTQTPRYLIKTRGQQVTLSCSPISGHRSVSWYQQTPGQGLQFLFEYFSETQRNKGNFPGRFSGRQFSNSRSEMNVSTLELGDSALYLCASSLATSETYEQYFGPGTRLTVT.

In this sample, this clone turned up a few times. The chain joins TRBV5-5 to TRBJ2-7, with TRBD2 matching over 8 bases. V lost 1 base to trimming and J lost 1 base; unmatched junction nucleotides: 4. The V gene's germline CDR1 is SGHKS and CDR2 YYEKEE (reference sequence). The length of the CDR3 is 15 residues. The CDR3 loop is CASSLSVAGSYEQYF. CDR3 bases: TGTGCCAGCAGCTTGTCGGTAGCGGGGTCCTACGAGCAGTACTTC.

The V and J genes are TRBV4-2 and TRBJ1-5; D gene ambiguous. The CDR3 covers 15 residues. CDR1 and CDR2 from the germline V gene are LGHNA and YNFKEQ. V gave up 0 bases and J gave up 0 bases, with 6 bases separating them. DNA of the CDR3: TGTGCCAGCAGCCAAGACGGTGATAGCAATCAGCCCCAGCATTTT. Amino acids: CASSQDGDSNQPQHF.